This T cell receptor beta chain was retrieved from a study of control samples from healthy donors and cancer patients. The protocol was immunoSEQ multiplex PCR, while the TCRdb copy is restricted to in-frame clones and leaves out a portion. The sample yields 90,000 or so clones, about 88% seen once. Looked up from germline, CDR1 is SGHNT and CDR2 is YYREEE (reference sequence). Trimming cost V 0 bases and J 4 bases; bases outside gene matches: 5. The CDR3 length is 15 residues. The V and J genes are TRBV5-4 and TRBJ2-5, with 8 bases aligning to TRBD2. The sample taken for sequencing was blood. This receptor was taken from a woman aged 55-69 years in good health. This CDR3 is CASSLAGSGGETQYF. For the CDR3, the DNA is TGTGCCAGCAGCTTGGCGGGAAGCGGGGGAGAGACCCAGTACTTC.